This T cell receptor beta chain came from a study of cytomegalovirus exposure and HLA in healthy donors. Only a few counts were recorded for this clone. What it binds is unknown. Findings and limits, study-wide: Among TCR beta chains, those listed as cytomegalovirus-associated numbered over 150.

Trimming cost V 4 bases and J 0 bases, with 6 bases left between them. Germline CDR1 LNHDA, CDR2 SQIVND (reference sequence). The CDR3 is 13 amino acids. The protocol was immunoSEQ multiplex PCR, while the TCRdb copy is restricted to in-frame clones and leaves out a portion. The sample lists over 150,000 clones; roughly nine tenths were seen once. What was sequenced was PBMCs. The gene calls are TRBV19 and TRBJ1-1; D gene ambiguous. This sequence was found in a woman under 40 in good health and CMV-seronegative. In nucleotides, the CDR3 is TGTGCCAGTAGTACGCGCATGAACACTGAAGCTTTCTTT. As protein: CASSTRMNTEAFF.